A single sample is the source of the 32 T cell receptor beta chains below, sequenced in a study of cytomegalovirus exposure and HLA in healthy donors. Primers: 60 Vbeta forward and 13 Jbeta reverse. Sequencing was performed with immunoSEQ multiplex PCR; in TCRdb, only in-frame clones are kept and a portion is missing. In the table there are some 130,000 clones, about 82% of which are singletons. The sequencing sample was made of PBMCs. The receptor set was obtained from a man aged 30 to 39 in good health.

The rearrangement links TRBV27 to TRBJ1-2, with 11 bases fitting TRBD1. Germline values: CDR1 MNHEY, CDR2 SMNVEV (reference sequence). CDR3 length: 16 residues. Losses at the gene ends were 6 bases for V and 7 bases for J; bases not matched to a gene: 13. The CDR3 protein is CASSPPPDRGLPGYTF. CDR3 DNA: TGTGCCAGCAGCCCCCCCCCGGACAGGGGGCTCCCTGGCTACACCTTC.

The rearrangement links TRBV28 to TRBJ2-5, with 15 bases aligning to TRBD2. The CDR3 extends over 16 amino acids. Germline CDR1 MDHEN, CDR2 SYDVKM. V trimming: 6 bases; J trimming: 5 bases; junction bases outside the gene matches: 7. DNA for the CDR3: TGTGCCAGCAGCTACTGGACTAGCGGGAGGGTGGAGACCCAGTACTTC. Translating it yields CASSYWTSGRVETQYF.

The J gene is TRBJ2-7, the V gene TRBV5-1, with TRBD2 identical over 12 bases. The germline CDR1 and CDR2 sequences are SGHRS and YFSETQ. There are 16 residues in the CDR3. The ends lost 0 bases at V and 6 bases at J; junction bases unmatched: 7. CDR3 bases: TGCGCCAGCAGCTTGGGGCAGACTAGCGGGAGCCGCGAGCAGTACTTC. This codes for CASSLGQTSGSREQYF.

Comment on this clone: Germline is not matched at one junction end, which may reflect a read error. This chain links TRBV10-3 with TRBJ2-1; 8 bases are shared with TRBD2. CDR3 size: 13 residues. CDR1 is ENHRY and CDR2 is SYGVKD in the germline V gene. The chain's CDR3 is CATSPGTSNEQFF. Here the CDR3 DNA reads TGTGCCACCAGTCCCGGGACTAGCAATGAGCAGTTCTTC.

The V and J genes are TRBV27 and TRBJ1-1, with D possibly matching TRBD1 (5 bases). CDR3 length: 14 amino acids. Germline assignment: CDR1 MNHEY and CDR2 SMNVEV (reference sequence). V lost 5 bases, J lost 5 bases, and 15 bases lay in between. CDR3 bases: TGTGCCAGCAGTCTCTTCGGGGGAGGGACTGAAGCTTTCTTT. Encoded protein: CASSLFGGGTEAFF.

This chain joins TRBV15 and TRBJ1-5; perhaps TRBD1 as D (5 bases). The CDR3 has 15 residues. V gave up 3 bases and J gave up 0 bases, with 9 bases separating them. The germline V gene encodes CDR1 LNHNV and CDR2 YYDKDF (reference sequence). CDR3 residues: CATSRDKFSNQPQHF. The DNA of the CDR3 is TGTGCCACCAGCAGGGACAAGTTTAGCAATCAGCCCCAGCATTTT.

This clone came up once. V gene TRBV6-1 combines with J gene TRBJ2-5; 7 positions match TRBD1. Germline values: CDR1 MNHNS, CDR2 SASEGT. Germline trimming cut 6 bases from V and 11 bases from J; bases unmatched to any gene: 9. The CDR3 loop spans 12 amino acids. The DNA for the CDR3 is TGTGCCAGCAGATACACAGGGGCGCGGCAGTACTTC. The encoded protein is CASRYTGARQYF.

This clone has only a few counts. The gene calls are TRBV28 and TRBJ2-1; unclear D gene. The CDR3 length is 11 residues. The germline V gene encodes CDR1 MDHEN and CDR2 SYDVKM. The V gene lost 6 bases and the J gene lost 4 bases, with 4 bases spanning the gap. The CDR3 is CASRSYNEQFF. The DNA of the CDR3 is TGTGCCAGCAGATCTTACAATGAGCAGTTCTTC. The variable domain in full, with the rest retrieved from reference TRBV28 and TRBJ2-1, is DVKVTQSSRYLVKRTGEKVFLECVQDMDHENMFWYRQDPGLGLRLIYFSYDVKMKEKGDIPEGYSVSREKKERFSLILESASTNQTSMYLCASRSYNEQFFGPGTRLTVL.

The gene calls are TRBV28 and TRBJ2-7; possible D gene TRBD2, 7 bases. The CDR3 sequence is 14 residues long. Trimming took off 6 bases at V and 4 bases at J, with 16 bases between the two ends. Looked up from germline, CDR1 is MDHEN and CDR2 is SYDVKM. The CDR3 region has the DNA TGTGCCAGCAGCCCCGGGGGGCCTCGATACGAGCAGTACTTC. Its translation is CASSPGGPRYEQYF.

V and J are TRBV11-2 and TRBJ2-7; 10 bases are shared with TRBD2. Germline lookup yields CDR1 SGHAT and CDR2 FQNNGV. Trimming at V came to 6 bases and at J to 3 bases, leaving 8 bases not matched to a gene. CDR3 length: 15 amino acids. The CDR3 region is CASRRTSGGGYEQYF. For the CDR3, the DNA is TGTGCCAGCAGGCGGACTAGCGGAGGGGGCTACGAGCAGTACTTC.

This chain joins TRBV5-5 and TRBJ2-4; 12 nucleotides agree with TRBD2. V shed 1 base and J 1 base; nucleotides not matched to a gene: 9. This CDR3 region has 19 residues. Germline V lookup: CDR1 SGHKS, CDR2 YYEKEE (reference sequence). The DNA for the CDR3 is TGTGCCAGCAGCTTGTGGACTAGCGGGGCTCGGAGGGCCAAAAACATTCAGTACTTC. It specifies CASSLWTSGARRAKNIQYF. Supplemented by reference TRBV5-5 and TRBJ2-4, the full variable domain reads DAGVTQSPTHLIKTRGQQVTLRCSPISGHKSVSWYQQVLGQGPQFIFQYYEKEERGRGNFPDRFSARQFPNYSSELNVNALLLGDSALYLCASSLWTSGARRAKNIQYFGAGTRLSVL.

V usage is TRBV21-1 and J usage is TRBJ1-1; whether TRBD1, the table's D call, matches the DNA was not checked. TRBV21-1 is flagged as a pseudogene. The CDR3 covers 16 residues. CDR3 amino acids: CASSKPQGGRDTEAFF. CDR3 in DNA: TGTGCCAGCAGCAAACCCCAAGGGGGCAGAGACACTGAAGCTTTCTTT.

This chain uses TRBV7-9 with TRBJ1-3, with 7 bases lining up with TRBD1. Trimming removed 6 bases from V and 0 bases from J; junction bases left unmatched: 5. CDR3 length: 15 amino acids. Looked up from germline, CDR1 is SEHNR and CDR2 is FQNEAQ (reference sequence). The CDR3 DNA follows: TGTGCCAGCAGACTAAGGGGGCCCTCTGGAAACACCATATATTTT. Encoded protein: CASRLRGPSGNTIYF.

V and J are TRBV10-3 and TRBJ2-3, with TRBD2 matching 16 bases. The germline gives CDR1 ENHRY, CDR2 SYGVKD. With V trimmed by 4 bases and J by 3 bases, 7 bases remained unmatched. This CDR3 comprises 18 residues. This chain's CDR3 is CAISAGTSGRARTDTQYF. The CDR3 bases are TGTGCCATCAGTGCCGGGACTAGCGGGAGGGCGAGGACAGATACGCAGTATTTT.

A word on this clone: At one boundary the junction diverges from the germline segment, which might be a read error. The V call is TRBV5-4, the J call TRBJ2-1; 10 bases fit TRBD2. The CDR3 has 15 amino acids. From germline, CDR1 is SGHNT and CDR2 YYREEE (reference sequence). In DNA, the CDR3 is TGTGCCAGCAGCCCGGGACTAGCGTCCTTCAATGAGCAGTTCTTC. Its protein product is CASSPGLASFNEQFF.

This chain uses TRBV7-9 with TRBJ1-2; D is perhaps TRBD1 (6 bases). This CDR3 has 15 residues. Looked up from germline, CDR1 is SEHNR and CDR2 is FQNEAQ (reference sequence). Between the trimmed V and J ends, which lost 1 base and 4 bases, there was a span of 13 bases. The CDR3: CASSLVVGGGYGYTF. The CDR3 DNA is TGTGCCAGCAGCTTAGTAGTAGGGGGTGGCTATGGCTACACCTTC. Variable domain in full (rest from reference TRBV7-9 and TRBJ1-2): DTGVSQNPRHKITKRGQNVTFRCDPISEHNRLYWYRQTLGQGPEFLTYFQNEAQLEKSRLLSDRFSAERPKGSFSTLEIQRTEQGDSAMYLCASSLVVGGGYGYTFGSGTRLTVV.

The chain employs TRBV13 and TRBJ2-3; TRBD2 might be the D (7 bases). CDR1 PRHDT and CDR2 FYEKMQ come from the germline V gene (reference sequence). V lost 5 bases to trimming and J lost 6 bases, with 21 bases between them. CDR3 length: 16 residues. In nucleotides, the CDR3 is TGTGCCAGCAGCCCAAGGGGGGGCGCCCTTGCGGATACGCAGTATTTT. This encodes CASSPRGGALADTQYF.

This sequence joins TRBV20-1 and TRBJ2-5, with 10 bases that match TRBD2. The better agreement between TRBJ2-7 and the DNA end casts doubt on the J call. This CDR3 comprises 11 residues. CDR1 DFQATT and CDR2 SNEGSKA come from the germline V gene (reference sequence). The CDR3 region is CSAAGGVEQYF. CDR3 nucleotides: TGCAGTGCAGCGGGGGGGGTCGAGCAGTACTTC.

This clone has just a few counts. The chain combines TRBV10-3 with TRBJ2-3; D gene uncertain. The CDR3 covers 12 residues. Trimming took 3 bases from V and 4 from J, leaving 5 bases between them. Germline CDR1 is ENHRY and CDR2 is SYGVKD. The CDR3, as DNA: TGTGCCATCAGTGACCGGGCAGATACGCAGTATTTT. Its protein product is CAISDRADTQYF.

This sequence joins TRBV6-1 and TRBJ2-5; 7 bases align to TRBD2. The J call may be mistaken, given a closer DNA end match to TRBJ2-7. The CDR3 has 13 residues. Germline-derived CDR1 and CDR2 are MNHNS and SASEGT. The CDR3 loop is CASWGGYSYEQYF. The CDR3 DNA is TGTGCCAGCTGGGGGGGGTACTCTTACGAGCAGTACTTC.

This rearrangement joins TRBV7-6 to TRBJ1-4; TRBD1 agrees at 8 bases. Germline loops: CDR1 SGHVS, CDR2 FNYEAQ. Losses at the gene ends were 0 bases for V and 8 bases for J; bases not matched to a gene: 5. The CDR3 spans 15 residues. Here the CDR3 DNA reads TGTGCCAGCAGCTTAGCGACAGGGGTAGGGGAAAAACTGTTTTTT. It yields the protein CASSLATGVGEKLFF.

The chain uses TRBV28 and TRBJ2-2, with TRBD2 matching 10 bases. The V segment lost 4 bases and the J segment 5 bases; nucleotides outside the gene matches: 13. From germline, CDR1 is MDHEN and CDR2 SYDVKM. The CDR3 is 18 residues long. CDR3 nucleotides: TGTGCCAGCAGTTCCCCCGCAGCGGGAGGGCCCCATACCGGGGAGCTGTTTTTT. Its protein product is CASSSPAAGGPHTGELFF. The whole variable domain, remainder taken from reference TRBV28 and TRBJ2-2, is DVKVTQSSRYLVKRTGEKVFLECVQDMDHENMFWYRQDPGLGLRLIYFSYDVKMKEKGDIPEGYSVSREKKERFSLILESASTNQTSMYLCASSSPAAGGPHTGELFFGEGSRLTVL.

This chain's CDR3 is CASSRNQGTPYGYTF. CDR3 coding DNA: TGTGCCAGCAGTCGGAACCAGGGAACCCCCTATGGCTACACCTTC. The chain is built from TRBV6-5 and TRBJ1-2, with a possible D match to TRBD1 (5 bases). Trimming took off 5 bases at V and 4 bases at J, with 17 bases between the two ends. Looked up from germline, CDR1 is MNHEY and CDR2 is SVGAGI. The CDR3 is 15 amino acids.

This rearrangement joins TRBV11-2 to TRBJ2-3; the match to TRBD2 covers 11 bases. The CDR3 is 15 amino acids. The trim removed 5 bases at V and 7 bases at J, leaving 8 bases unmatched. CDR1 SGHAT and CDR2 FQNNGV come from the germline V gene. CDR3 nucleotides: TGTGCCAGCAGCCATAGCGGGAGGGCCTGGTATACGCAGTATTTT. Its protein product is CASSHSGRAWYTQYF.

The chain uses TRBV30 and TRBJ1-1, with a weak D call TRBD1 (5 bases). CDR1 and CDR2 (germline): GTSNPN, SVGIG (reference sequence). The CDR3 is 13 amino acids. With 5 bases removed from V and 2 bases from J, the gap between germline ends came to 12 bases. The CDR3 here is CAWCPTVNTEAFF. In nucleotides, the CDR3 is TGTGCCTGGTGCCCGACAGTCAACACTGAAGCTTTCTTT.

The chain couples TRBV4-1 to TRBJ1-1; TRBD1 is a possible D gene (6 bases). The germline gives CDR1 MGHRA, CDR2 YSYEKL. Trimming pared 1 base from V and 4 bases from J, leaving 10 bases between. The CDR3 extends over 14 amino acids. CDR3 nucleotide sequence: TGCGCCAGCAGCCAAGTGGGGGGGGCCACTGAAGCTTTCTTT. Translating it yields CASSQVGGATEAFF.

As concerns this clone: Sequence at one end of the junction differs from germline and may be a read error. This chain joins TRBV7-7 and TRBJ2-1; 9 bases line up with TRBD1. Germline CDR1 reads SSHAT; CDR2 reads FNYEAQ (reference sequence). This CDR3 comprises 15 residues. CDR3 protein: CASSLGTGPTGEQFF. CDR3 bases: TGTGCTAGCAGCTTAGGGACAGGGCCGACAGGTGAGCAGTTCTTC.

This chain connects TRBV27 to TRBJ2-7; TRBD1 aligns across 8 bases. CDR3 length equals 15 residues. Germline V lookup: CDR1 MNHEY, CDR2 SMNVEV (reference sequence). With V trimmed by 5 bases and J by 3 bases, 9 bases remained unmatched. The CDR3 coding sequence is TGTGCCAGCAGTCCTAGGGGGACAGGAAACTACGAGCAGTACTTC. Translating gives CASSPRGTGNYEQYF.

The V call is TRBV11-2, the J call TRBJ1-1, with D unresolved. V lost 1 base to trimming and J lost 2 bases, with 5 bases between them. CDR1 SGHAT and CDR2 FQNNGV come from the germline V gene. The CDR3 is 13 residues long. The CDR3 region is CASSLGVNTEAFF. The CDR3 DNA sequence: TGTGCCAGCAGCTTAGGAGTCAACACTGAAGCTTTCTTT.

The V gene is TRBV11-3, the J gene TRBJ2-7, with a possible D match to TRBD2 (6 bases). Germline CDR1 and CDR2: SGHNT and YENEEA. With 1 base removed from V and 1 base from J, the gap between germline ends came to 8 bases. This CDR3 contains 14 residues. CDR3 loop: CASSLAGVSYEQYF. In nucleotides, the CDR3 is TGTGCCAGCAGCTTAGCGGGGGTTTCCTACGAGCAGTACTTC.

The table lists this clone with a few counts. Sequence at one end of the junction differs from germline and may be a read error. The J gene is TRBJ2-7, the V gene TRBV4-1, with unresolved D. Germline V gene lookup returns CDR1 MGHRA and CDR2 YSYEKL. This CDR3 region has 15 residues. The CDR3 sequence: CASSQVNGALYEQYF. The CDR3 coding sequence is TGTGCCAGCAGCCAAGTTAACGGAGCTCTCTACGAGCAGTACTTC.

This chain uses TRBV19 with TRBJ2-5, with D maybe TRBD2 (5 bases). The V gene lost 8 bases and the J gene lost 2 bases, with 12 bases spanning the gap. Germline V gene sequence: CDR1 LNHDA, CDR2 SQIVND (reference sequence). This CDR3 spans 13 amino acids. The CDR3 is CASRASGQETQYF. Written as DNA, the CDR3 is TGTGCCAGTCGGGCCTCGGGGCAAGAGACCCAGTACTTC.